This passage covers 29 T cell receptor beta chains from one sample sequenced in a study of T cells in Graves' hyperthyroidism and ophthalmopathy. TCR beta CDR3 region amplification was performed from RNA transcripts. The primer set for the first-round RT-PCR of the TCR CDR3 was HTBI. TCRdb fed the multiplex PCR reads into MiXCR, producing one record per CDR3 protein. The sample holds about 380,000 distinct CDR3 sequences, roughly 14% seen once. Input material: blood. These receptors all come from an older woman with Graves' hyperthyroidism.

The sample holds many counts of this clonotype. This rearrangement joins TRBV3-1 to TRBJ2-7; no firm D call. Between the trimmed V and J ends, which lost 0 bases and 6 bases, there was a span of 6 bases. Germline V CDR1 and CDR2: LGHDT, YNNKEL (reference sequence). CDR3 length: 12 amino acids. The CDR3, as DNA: TGTGCCAGCAGCCAAGATGAAGGCGAGCAGTACTTC. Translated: CASSQDEGEQYF.

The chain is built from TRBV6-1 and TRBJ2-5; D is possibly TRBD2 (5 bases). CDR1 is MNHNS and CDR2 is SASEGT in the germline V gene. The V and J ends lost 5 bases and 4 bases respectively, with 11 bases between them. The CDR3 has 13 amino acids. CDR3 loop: CASSFDYLETQYF. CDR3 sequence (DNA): TGTGCCAGCAGTTTCGACTATTTAGAGACCCAGTACTTC.

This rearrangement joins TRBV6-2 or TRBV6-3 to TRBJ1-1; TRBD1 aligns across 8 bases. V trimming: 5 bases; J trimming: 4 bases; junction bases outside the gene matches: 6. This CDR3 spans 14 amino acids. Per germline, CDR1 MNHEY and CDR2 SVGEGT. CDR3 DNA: TGTGCCAGCAGTACCCAGGGGGCGCTCACTGAAGCTTTCTTT. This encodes CASSTQGALTEAFF.

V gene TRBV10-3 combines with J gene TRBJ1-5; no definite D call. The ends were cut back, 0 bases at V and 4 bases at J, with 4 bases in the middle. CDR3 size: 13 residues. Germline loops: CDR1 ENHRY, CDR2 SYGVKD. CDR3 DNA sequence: TGTGCCATCAGTGAGTCGGATAATCAGCCCCAGCATTTT. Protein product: CAISESDNQPQHF.

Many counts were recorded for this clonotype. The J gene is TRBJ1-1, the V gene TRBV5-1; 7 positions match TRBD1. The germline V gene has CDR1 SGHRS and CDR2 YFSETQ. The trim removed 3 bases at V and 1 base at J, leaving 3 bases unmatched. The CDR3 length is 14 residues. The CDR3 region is CASSYDRANTEAFF. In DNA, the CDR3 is TGCGCCAGCAGCTACGACAGGGCGAACACTGAAGCTTTCTTT.

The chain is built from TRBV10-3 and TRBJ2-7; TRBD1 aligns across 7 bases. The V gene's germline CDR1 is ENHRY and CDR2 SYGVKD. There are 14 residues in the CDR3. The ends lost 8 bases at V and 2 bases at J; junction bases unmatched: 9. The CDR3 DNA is TGTGCCATCTCTTCGGACAGGCCCACCTACGAGCAGTACTTC. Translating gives CAISSDRPTYEQYF.

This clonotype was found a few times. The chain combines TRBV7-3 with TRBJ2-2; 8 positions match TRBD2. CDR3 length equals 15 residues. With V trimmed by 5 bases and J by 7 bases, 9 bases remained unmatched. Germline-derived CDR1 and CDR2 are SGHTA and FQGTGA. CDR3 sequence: CASSQGLGRYGELFF. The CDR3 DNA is TGTGCCAGCAGCCAGGGACTAGGGAGGTACGGGGAGCTGTTTTTT. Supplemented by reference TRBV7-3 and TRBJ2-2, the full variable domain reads GAGVSQTPSNKVTEKGKYVELRCDPISGHTALYWYRQSLGQGPEFLIYFQGTGAADDSGLPNDRFFAVRPEGSVSTLKIQRTERGDSAVYLCASSQGLGRYGELFFGEGSRLTVL.

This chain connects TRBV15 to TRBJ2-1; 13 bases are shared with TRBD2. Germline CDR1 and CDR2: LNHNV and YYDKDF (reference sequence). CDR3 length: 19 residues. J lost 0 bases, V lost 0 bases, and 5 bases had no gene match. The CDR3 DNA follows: TGTGCCACCAGCAGAGATTTAAGGACTAGCGGGAGCTCCTACAATGAGCAGTTCTTC. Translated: CATSRDLRTSGSSYNEQFF.

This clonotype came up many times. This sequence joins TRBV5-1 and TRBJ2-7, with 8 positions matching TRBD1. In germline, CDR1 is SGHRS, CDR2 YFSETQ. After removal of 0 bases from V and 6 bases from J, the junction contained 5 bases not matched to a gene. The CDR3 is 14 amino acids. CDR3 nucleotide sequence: TGCGCCAGCAGCTTGGCGGCGACAGGGGTCGAGCAGTACTTC. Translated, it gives CASSLAATGVEQYF.

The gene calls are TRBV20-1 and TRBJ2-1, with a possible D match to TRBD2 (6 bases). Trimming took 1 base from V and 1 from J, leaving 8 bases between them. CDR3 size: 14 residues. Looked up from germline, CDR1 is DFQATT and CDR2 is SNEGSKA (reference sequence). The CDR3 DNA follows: TGCAGTGCTAGAGCGGGAGTGTCCTACAATGAGCAGTTCTTC. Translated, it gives CSARAGVSYNEQFF.

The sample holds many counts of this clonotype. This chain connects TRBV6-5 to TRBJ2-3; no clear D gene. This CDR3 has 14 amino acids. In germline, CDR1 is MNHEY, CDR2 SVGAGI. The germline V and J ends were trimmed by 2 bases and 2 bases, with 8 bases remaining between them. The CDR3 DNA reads TGTGCCAGCAGTTACGGTCAAGACACAGATACGCAGTATTTT. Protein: CASSYGQDTDTQYF.

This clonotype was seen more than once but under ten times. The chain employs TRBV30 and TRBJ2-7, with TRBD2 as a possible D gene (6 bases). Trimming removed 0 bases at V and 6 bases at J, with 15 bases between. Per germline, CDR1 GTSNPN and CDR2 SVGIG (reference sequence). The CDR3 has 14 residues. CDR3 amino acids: CAWSVLGGTSEQYF. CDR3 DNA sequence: TGTGCCTGGAGTGTACTTGGCGGGACGTCCGAGCAGTACTTC.

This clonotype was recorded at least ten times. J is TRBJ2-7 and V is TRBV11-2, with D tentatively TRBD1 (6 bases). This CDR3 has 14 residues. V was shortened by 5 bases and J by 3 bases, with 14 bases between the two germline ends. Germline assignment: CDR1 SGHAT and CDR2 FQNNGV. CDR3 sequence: CASSDYGTNYEQYF. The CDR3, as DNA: TGTGCCAGCAGCGATTACGGGACAAACTACGAGCAGTACTTC. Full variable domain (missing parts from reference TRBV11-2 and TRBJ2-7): EAGVAQSPRYKIIEKRQSVAFWCNPISGHATLYWYQQILGQGPKLLIQFQNNGVVDDSQLPKDRFSAERLKGVDSTLKIQPAKLEDSAVYLCASSDYGTNYEQYFGPGTRLTVT.

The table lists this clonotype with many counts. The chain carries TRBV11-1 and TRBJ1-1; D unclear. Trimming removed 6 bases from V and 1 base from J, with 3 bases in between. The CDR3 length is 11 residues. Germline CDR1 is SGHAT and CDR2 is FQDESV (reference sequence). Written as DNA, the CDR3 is TGTGCCAGCAGTTGGAACACTGAAGCTTTCTTT. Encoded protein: CASSWNTEAFF.

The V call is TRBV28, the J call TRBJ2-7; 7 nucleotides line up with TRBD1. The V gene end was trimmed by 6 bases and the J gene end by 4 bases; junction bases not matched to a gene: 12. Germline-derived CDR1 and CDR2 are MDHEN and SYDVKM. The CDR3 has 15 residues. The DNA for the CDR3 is TGTGCCAGCAGCGGGGTCGGGGACAGCAAATACGAGCAGTACTTC. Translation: CASSGVGDSKYEQYF. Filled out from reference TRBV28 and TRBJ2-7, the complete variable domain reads DVKVTQSSRYLVKRTGEKVFLECVQDMDHENMFWYRQDPGLGLRLIYFSYDVKMKEKGDIPEGYSVSREKKERFSLILESASTNQTSMYLCASSGVGDSKYEQYFGPGTRLTVT.

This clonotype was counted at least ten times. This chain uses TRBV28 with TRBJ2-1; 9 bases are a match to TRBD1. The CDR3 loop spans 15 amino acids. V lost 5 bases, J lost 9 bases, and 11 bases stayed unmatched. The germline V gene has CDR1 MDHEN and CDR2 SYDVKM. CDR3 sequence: CASSLLRDRVREQFF. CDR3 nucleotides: TGTGCCAGCAGTCTTCTTCGGGACAGGGTTCGTGAGCAGTTCTTC.

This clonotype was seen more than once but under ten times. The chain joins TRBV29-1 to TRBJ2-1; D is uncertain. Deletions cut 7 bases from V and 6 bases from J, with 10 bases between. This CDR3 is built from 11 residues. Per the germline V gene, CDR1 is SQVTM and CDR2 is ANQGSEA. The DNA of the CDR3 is TGCAGCGCTGGAAGCTTCAATGAGCAGTTCTTC. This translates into CSAGSFNEQFF.

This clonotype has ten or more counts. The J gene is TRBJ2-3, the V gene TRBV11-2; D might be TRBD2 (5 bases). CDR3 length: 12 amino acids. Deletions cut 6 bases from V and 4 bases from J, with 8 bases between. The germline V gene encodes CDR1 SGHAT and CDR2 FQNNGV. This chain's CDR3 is CASSTRADTQYF. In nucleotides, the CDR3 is TGTGCCAGCAGTACGCGGGCAGATACGCAGTATTTT.

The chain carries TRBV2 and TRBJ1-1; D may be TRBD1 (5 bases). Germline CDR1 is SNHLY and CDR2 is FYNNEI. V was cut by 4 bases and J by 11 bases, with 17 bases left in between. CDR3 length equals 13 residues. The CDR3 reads CASSVRDVSMAFF. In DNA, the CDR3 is TGTGCCAGCAGTGTCCGGGACGTGAGTATGGCTTTCTTT.

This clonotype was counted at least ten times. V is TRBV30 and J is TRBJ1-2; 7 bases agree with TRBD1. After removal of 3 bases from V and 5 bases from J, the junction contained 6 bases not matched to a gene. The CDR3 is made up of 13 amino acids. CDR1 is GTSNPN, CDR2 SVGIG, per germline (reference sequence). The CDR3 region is CAWRTGIRYGYTF. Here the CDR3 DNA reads TGTGCCTGGAGGACAGGGATTCGATATGGCTACACCTTC. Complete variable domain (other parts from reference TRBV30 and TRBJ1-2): SQTIHQWPATLVQPVGSPLSLECTVEGTSNPNLYWYRQAAGRGLQLLFYSVGIGQISSEVPQNLSASRPQDRQFILSSKKLLLSDSGFYLCAWRTGIRYGYTFGSGTRLTVV.

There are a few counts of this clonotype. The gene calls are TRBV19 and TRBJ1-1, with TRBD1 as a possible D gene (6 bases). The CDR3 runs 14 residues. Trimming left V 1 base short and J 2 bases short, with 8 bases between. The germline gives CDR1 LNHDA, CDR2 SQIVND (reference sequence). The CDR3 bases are TGTGCCAGTAGTATAGTACAGGGAAACACTGAAGCTTTCTTT. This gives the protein CASSIVQGNTEAFF.

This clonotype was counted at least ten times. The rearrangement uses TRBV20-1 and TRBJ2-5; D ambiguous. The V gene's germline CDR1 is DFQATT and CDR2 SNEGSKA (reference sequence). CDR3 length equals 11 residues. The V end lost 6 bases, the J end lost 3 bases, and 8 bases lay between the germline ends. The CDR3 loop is CSAVPKETQYF. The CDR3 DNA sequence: TGCAGTGCCGTACCTAAAGAGACCCAGTACTTC.

CDR3 residues: CASSESGTSNTGELFF. For the CDR3, the DNA is TGCGCCAGCAGTGAGTCTGGGACGTCGAACACCGGGGAGCTGTTTTTT. This sequence joins TRBV10-1 and TRBJ2-2; either TRBD1 or TRBD2 may supply D (5 bases each). Per germline, CDR1 WNHNN and CDR2 SYGVQD (reference sequence). V shed 0 bases and J shed 0 bases, with 8 bases lying between them. This CDR3 has 16 residues.

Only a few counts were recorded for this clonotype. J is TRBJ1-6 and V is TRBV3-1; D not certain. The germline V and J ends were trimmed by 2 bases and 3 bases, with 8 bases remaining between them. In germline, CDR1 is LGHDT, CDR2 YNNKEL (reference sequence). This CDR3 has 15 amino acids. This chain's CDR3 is CASSQRQIYNSPLHF. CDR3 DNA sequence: TGTGCCAGCAGCCAACGGCAGATCTATAATTCACCCCTCCACTTT.

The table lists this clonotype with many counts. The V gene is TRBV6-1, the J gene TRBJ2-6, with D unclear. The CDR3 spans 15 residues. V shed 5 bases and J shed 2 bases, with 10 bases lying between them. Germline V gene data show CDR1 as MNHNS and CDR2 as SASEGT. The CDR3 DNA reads TGTGCCAGCAGTTCCAGGACCCCTGGGGCCAACGTCCTGACTTTC. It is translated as CASSSRTPGANVLTF.

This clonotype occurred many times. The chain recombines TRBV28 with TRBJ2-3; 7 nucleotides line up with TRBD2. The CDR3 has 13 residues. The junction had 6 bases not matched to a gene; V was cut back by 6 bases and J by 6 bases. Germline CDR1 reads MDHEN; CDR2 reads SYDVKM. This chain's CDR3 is CASRGGGSDTQYF. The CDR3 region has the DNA TGTGCCAGCAGGGGCGGGGGATCTGATACGCAGTATTTT.

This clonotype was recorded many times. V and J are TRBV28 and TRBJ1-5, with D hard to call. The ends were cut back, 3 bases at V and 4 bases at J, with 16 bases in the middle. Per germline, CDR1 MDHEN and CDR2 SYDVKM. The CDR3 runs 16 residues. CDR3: CASSLFPRGGNQPQHF. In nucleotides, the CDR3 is TGTGCCAGCAGTTTGTTTCCCCGGGGAGGGAATCAGCCCCAGCATTTT. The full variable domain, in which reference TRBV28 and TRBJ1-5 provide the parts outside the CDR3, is DVKVTQSSRYLVKRTGEKVFLECVQDMDHENMFWYRQDPGLGLRLIYFSYDVKMKEKGDIPEGYSVSREKKERFSLILESASTNQTSMYLCASSLFPRGGNQPQHFGDGTRLSIL.

The CDR3 sequence: CSAISGNTIYF. In DNA, the CDR3 is TGCAGCGCCATCTCTGGAAACACCATATATTTT. V and J are TRBV29-1 and TRBJ1-3; D remains ambiguous. Trimming stripped 7 bases from V and 0 bases from J, with 4 bases between. The V gene's germline CDR1 is SQVTM and CDR2 ANQGSEA. The CDR3 consists of 11 residues.

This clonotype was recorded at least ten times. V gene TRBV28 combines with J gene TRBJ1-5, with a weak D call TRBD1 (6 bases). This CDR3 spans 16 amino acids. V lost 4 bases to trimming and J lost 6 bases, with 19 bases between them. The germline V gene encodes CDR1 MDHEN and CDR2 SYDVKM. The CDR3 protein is CASSSGWGGDVQPQHF. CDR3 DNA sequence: TGTGCCAGCAGTTCCGGCTGGGGGGGCGATGTTCAGCCCCAGCATTTT.